This record looks at one TCR beta chain sequence and its context. The specificity of this receptor is unknown. Within one base of it there is no much larger clone, and no base qualities were kept. The donors were healthy, HIV-negative adults with no recently reported acute infections or vaccinations. Every donor was a Caucasian adult living in Nashville, Tennessee, USA. CD4+ T cells were enriched by magnetic negative selection; naive cells were then positively selected on CD45RA, and the negative fraction formed the memory subset. Blood was collected by leukapheresis, and PBMCs were isolated by Ficoll-Histopaque density gradient centrifugation and then cryopreserved in liquid nitrogen vapor phase. Purity and quantity of every magnetically sorted T cell population were checked by analytical flow cytometry. Each sorted fraction had its genomic DNA isolated and then quantified by UV absorbance on a Nanodrop 2000c.

Using the deep immunoSEQ assay, TCR CDR3 regions were amplified from genomic DNA by multiplex PCR. Extracted genomic DNA from each cell subset was distributed evenly across all wells of several immunoSEQ 96-well plates, and each plate was treated as a replicate. Each replicate PCR for sorted subsets received about 200 ng genomic DNA, equal to tens of thousands of T cell genomes. The purified libraries were quantified using a Qubit 3.0 fluorometer, sized with a Bioanalyzer 2100, and then quantified again using the KAPA Library Quantification kit. A separate single-read 150-cycle Illumina NextSeq 550 flow cell was used to sequence each immunoSEQ 96-well plate. The paper's processing steps were these. The immunoSEQ output contained only junctional sequences without quality scores, so filtering could not match that applied to full-length reads. Sequences were annotated with PyIR, a Python wrapper for IgBLAST v1.9, and V/J genes and CDR3 were assigned using IMGT germline references. Reads were filtered out if the reads had weak V/J assignments (E-value above 1e-6), no CDR3, stop codons, out-of-frame junctions, or ambiguous translated residues. V3J clonotypes were defined as sequences sharing an identical inferred V gene, J gene, and CDR3 amino acid sequence. Percentage overlap between repertoires was computed as shared unique clonotypes divided by the size of the smaller repertoire. Three approaches were used to assess repertoire richness: RTK rarefaction, the Chao1 estimator, and Recon v2.1 estimates of unobserved clonotypes. OLGA was used to compute generation probabilities for all TCRbeta clonotypes that the gDNA method yielded from a handful of donors. This immuneACCESS table, as held by TCRdb, lists in-frame sequences with V and J called but not all clones. Of the missing ones, under half trace to an unresolved V gene in checked studies; the others have no known cause. That table furnishes V, J and clone size, whereas the DNA furnished D and trimming. Recorded for this sample are 2 million to 2.5 million clones; almost 96% of them occurred a single time. Together, the top ten hold around 0.13% of the sample.

These data belong to a study of shared clonotypes between healthy human individuals (dated by TCRdb to the early 2020s). The study in broad terms: The cohort included a few men and a couple of women between 18 and 49 years of age. To estimate repertoire size and how much clonotypes are shared between individuals, the study performed deep sequencing of blood TCR repertoires from about five healthy adults. For each donor, three plates each were used for CD4 naive and CD4 memory, two plates were used for CD8 naive, and one plate was used for CD8 memory. Each donor's leukapheresis produced roughly between roughly 0.85 and 10 billion PBMCs. To increase sequencing depth and limit assay-specific biases, TCR repertoire library preparation and sequencing were carried out by different laboratories using diverse techniques.

Here is what the overall study found, with its caveats: The small number of donors limited the genetic and exposure-history diversity represented. Higher generation probabilities were observed for clonotypes shared by all four sorted-subset donors than for non-shared clonotypes. Rarefaction of sorted-subset datasets indicated incomplete sequencing despite the large sequencing depth. Naive subsets generally had larger estimated clonotype richness than memory subsets. Sharing across a few donors was observed for roughly 5% of naive CD4, less than 4% of naive CD8, about 2.3% of memory CD4, and roughly 0.43% of memory CD8 clonotypes. Sampling was restricted to blood, and TCR repertoires in tissue are likely to differ from TCR repertoires in blood. Based on pairwise subsampling, the degree of clonotype sharing among donors was expected to be affected by sequencing depth.

The CDR3 contains 14 residues, cysteine and phenylalanine counted. Left in the record is the CDR3 DNA by itself, 42 bases read in frame from the first base. V trim: 4 bases; J trim: 3 bases; unmatched bases: 3. In the germline V gene, CDR1 corresponds to LGHNA and CDR2 to YNFKEQ. The chain couples TRBV4-2 to TRBJ1-5; TRBD1 lines up with 7 middle nucleotides. This TCR was recovered from a man aged 18 to 35 in good health. The material sequenced was naive CD4+ T cells sorted from blood. The cell subset or site label here, explained by the study, means: CD45RA+ positively selected. The CDR3 protein is CASSPDRVNQPQHF. The sequenced DNA: TGTGCCAGCAGCCCTGACAGGGTCAATCAGCCCCAGCATTTT.